What follows are 23 T cell receptor beta chains derived from one specimen sequenced in a study of blood T cell repertoires in COVID-19 (dated by TCRdb to about 2020). Library construction relied on the immunoSEQ multiplex PCR assay. The clones in this table, taken by TCRdb from immuneACCESS, are in-frame only. Not every clone is retained; where verified, under half of the shortfall comes from an unresolved V gene, and the cause of the rest is unknown. The sample data list 130,000 or so clones, and approximately 83% of these were observed just once. The ten most abundant clones make up 1.6% of the sample. Material: peripheral blood. These TCRs come from a human donor in a cohort sampled during active COVID-19.

The V gene is TRBV12-5, the J gene TRBJ2-1, with 10 bases fitting TRBD1. CDR1 and CDR2 from the germline V gene are LGHNT and FRNRAP. V lost 3 bases to trimming and J lost 4 bases; unmatched junction nucleotides: 15. CDR3 length: 19 residues. CDR3 nucleotides: TGTGCTAGTGGTTTAGCAAGAACTTTCCGGGACAGGGGATACAATGAGCAGTTCTTC. Translated, it gives CASGLARTFRDRGYNEQFF.

The rearrangement joins TRBV4-1 to TRBJ1-2; a weak D match, TRBD1 (6 bases). The CDR3 covers 18 residues. V lost 0 bases and J 5 bases, leaving 22 bases between the germline ends. Germline V gene sequence: CDR1 MGHRA, CDR2 YSYEKL. The CDR3 sequence: CASSQEAPETGLSYGYTF. The CDR3 DNA is TGCGCCAGCAGCCAAGAAGCCCCCGAGACAGGTCTGTCGTATGGCTACACCTTC.

The CDR3 is CAISHPGDRGYEQYF. CDR3 coding DNA: TGTGCCATCAGTCACCCCGGGGACAGGGGATACGAGCAGTACTTC. The gene calls are TRBV10-3 and TRBJ2-7; TRBD1 agrees at 10 bases. Unmatched junction bases numbered 8, after V lost 5 bases and J lost 4 bases. The CDR3 contains 15 residues. Germline V lookup: CDR1 ENHRY, CDR2 SYGVKD.

The chain uses TRBV2 and TRBJ1-2; 8 bases match TRBD1. V shed 5 bases and J 2 bases; nucleotides not matched to a gene: 1. Germline values: CDR1 SNHLY, CDR2 FYNNEI. This CDR3 has 13 amino acids. The CDR3 bases are TGTGCCAGCAGTAGACAGGGGAACTATGGCTACACCTTC. This translates into CASSRQGNYGYTF.

The chain joins TRBV18 to TRBJ2-3; 7 bases align to TRBD2. V lost 4 bases, J lost 6 bases, and 13 bases stayed unmatched. The CDR3 contains 16 residues. Looked up from germline, CDR1 is KGHSH and CDR2 is LQKENI. CDR3 in amino acids: CASSLIGGSGVDTQYF. The CDR3, as DNA: TGTGCCAGCTCACTAATTGGCGGGAGTGGAGTTGATACGCAGTATTTT. The full variable domain, completed using reference TRBV18 and TRBJ2-3, is NAGVMQNPRHLVRRRGQEARLRCSPMKGHSHVYWYRQLPEEGLKFMVYLQKENIIDESGMPKERFSAEFPKEGPSILRIQQVVRGDSAAYFCASSLIGGSGVDTQYFGPGTRLTVL.

This clone has a handful of counts. The gene calls are TRBV7-9 and TRBJ1-2, with 8 bases aligning to TRBD1. The CDR3 has 15 residues. The trim removed 2 bases at V and 5 bases at J, leaving 7 bases unmatched. CDR1 and CDR2 (germline): SEHNR, FQNEAQ (reference sequence). For the CDR3, the DNA is TGTGCCAGCAGCTTATCCCCCGGGACAGGTTATGGCTACACCTTC. Translating gives CASSLSPGTGYGYTF.

This clone was seen just once. This chain uses TRBV13 with TRBJ1-1; the match to TRBD1 covers 9 bases. From germline, CDR1 is PRHDT and CDR2 FYEKMQ (reference sequence). With V trimmed by 5 bases and J by 1 base, 8 bases remained unmatched. The CDR3 has 16 amino acids. The DNA for the CDR3 is TGTGCCAGCAGCCCCGGGACAGGGCGGTCGAACACTGAAGCTTTCTTT. It codes for CASSPGTGRSNTEAFF.

The V call is TRBV4-2, the J call TRBJ2-3; TRBD2 aligns across 7 bases. This CDR3 has 16 residues. Germline V CDR1 and CDR2: LGHNA, YNFKEQ. The J segment lost 0 bases and the V segment lost 0 bases, leaving 3 bases of the junction unmatched. The CDR3 nucleotides read TGTGCCAGCAGCCAAGAGGCTAGCGGAAGCACAGATACGCAGTATTTT. Its translation: CASSQEASGSTDTQYF.

The chain recombines TRBV15 with TRBJ2-1; TRBD2 matches 10 bases. Per the germline V gene, CDR1 is LNHNV and CDR2 is YYDKDF (reference sequence). The CDR3 runs to 16 residues. V gave up 1 base and J gave up 6 bases; unmatched junction bases: 6. CDR3 bases: TGTGCCACCAGCAGAGGGGGGCTAGCGGGAGTCAATGAGCAGTTCTTC. Its translation: CATSRGGLAGVNEQFF.

This clone came up once. The chain uses TRBV7-9 and TRBJ2-1, with 7 bases matching TRBD1. V lost 4 bases and J lost 4; bases outside the gene matches: 1. This CDR3 is built from 13 residues. Germline CDR1 SEHNR, CDR2 FQNEAQ (reference sequence). The CDR3 DNA sequence: TGTGCCAGCAGCTCGACAGGGTACAATGAGCAGTTCTTC. It encodes CASSSTGYNEQFF.

The V gene is TRBV6-5, the J gene TRBJ2-5, with D tentatively TRBD2 (5 bases). CDR3 size: 14 residues. Germline V gives CDR1 MNHEY, CDR2 SVGAGI. Trimming took 1 base from V and 3 from J, leaving 9 bases between them. The CDR3 DNA reads as TGTGCCAGCAGTTACTTCTTCGGGGAAGAGACCCAGTACTTC. It yields the protein CASSYFFGEETQYF.

This chain links TRBV5-4 with TRBJ1-6; TRBD1 is a possible D gene (6 bases). This CDR3 comprises 15 residues. Germline lookup yields CDR1 SGHNT and CDR2 YYREEE (reference sequence). Trimming shortened V by 0 bases and J by 6 bases, and 10 bases separated the two germline ends. The CDR3 protein is CASSLDRVRNSPLHF. DNA for the CDR3: TGTGCCAGCAGCTTGGACAGGGTGCGTAATTCACCCCTCCACTTT. The entire variable domain, with the rest obtained from reference TRBV5-4 and TRBJ1-6, is as follows: ETGVTQSPTHLIKTRGQQVTLRCSSQSGHNTVSWYQQALGQGPQFIFQYYREEENGRGNFPPRFSGLQFPNYSSELNVNALELDDSALYLCASSLDRVRNSPLHFGNGTRLTVT.

The chain recombines TRBV28 with TRBJ2-7; 7 nucleotides line up with TRBD2. J lost 6 bases, V lost 2 bases, and 10 bases had no gene match. The CDR3 spans 15 residues. CDR1 and CDR2 from the germline V gene are MDHEN and SYDVKM. Here the CDR3 reads CASSLRGTGRSEQYF. The CDR3, as DNA: TGTGCCAGCAGTTTACGGGGGACCGGGAGGTCCGAGCAGTACTTC.

The chain joins TRBV19 to TRBJ2-7; the match to TRBD2 covers 12 bases. The CDR3 spans 15 residues. CDR1 is LNHDA, CDR2 SQIVND, per germline (reference sequence). V dropped 5 bases and J dropped 5; count of bases not matched to a gene: 7. DNA for the CDR3: TGTGCCAGTAGTCCCCGGACTAGCGGGAATCACGAGCAGTACTTC. Translating gives CASSPRTSGNHEQYF.

V gene TRBV19 combines with J gene TRBJ2-3; 13 bases agree with TRBD2. Germline trimming cut 5 bases from V and 4 bases from J; bases unmatched to any gene: 3. The germline gives CDR1 LNHDA, CDR2 SQIVND (reference sequence). CDR3 length: 15 amino acids. The DNA for the CDR3 is TGTGCCAGTAGTGTCGGACTAGCGGGAGCAGATACGCAGTATTTT. Its protein product is CASSVGLAGADTQYF.

The chain recombines TRBV6-5 with TRBJ2-7, with TRBD1 matching over 7 bases. This CDR3 comprises 14 residues. V shed 2 bases, J shed 3 bases, and the junction held 4 bases outside the gene matches. Germline CDR1 and CDR2: MNHEY and SVGAGI. CDR3 region: CASSYRRDSYEQYF. CDR3 sequence (DNA): TGTGCCAGCAGTTACAGACGGGACAGCTACGAGCAGTACTTC.

The chain uses TRBV3-1 (or the pseudogene TRBV3-2) and TRBJ2-2; 11 nucleotides match TRBD1. The CDR3 is made up of 17 amino acids. In germline, CDR1 is LGHDT, CDR2 YNNKEL (reference sequence). The J segment lost 6 bases and the V segment lost 2 bases, leaving 8 bases of the junction unmatched. The CDR3: CASSQRDRGVIAGELFF. In DNA form, the CDR3 reads TGTGCCAGCAGCCAAAGGGACAGGGGGGTAATAGCCGGGGAGCTGTTTTTT.

The chain joins TRBV4-3 to TRBJ1-1; D possibly corresponds to TRBD1 (6 bases). V gave up 5 bases and J gave up 1 base, with 17 bases separating them. Germline V gene data show CDR1 as LGHNA and CDR2 as YSLEER. This CDR3 has 16 amino acids. CDR3 coding DNA: TGCGCCAGCAGCGGGCAGTACAGGGTGGGGAACACTGAAGCTTTCTTT. This sequence encodes CASSGQYRVGNTEAFF.

The chain is built from TRBV19 and TRBJ2-5; 7 bases agree with TRBD1. The CDR3 is made up of 15 amino acids. V shed 10 bases, J shed 1 base, and the junction held 12 bases outside the gene matches. CDR1 and CDR2 from the germline V gene are LNHDA and SQIVND (reference sequence). The CDR3 DNA follows: TGTGCCACACGGACAGGCCCAGGGGGCCAAGAGACCCAGTACTTC. Protein: CATRTGPGGQETQYF. Full variable domain (remainder filled in from reference TRBV19 and TRBJ2-5): DGGITQSPKYLFRKEGQNVTLSCEQNLNHDAMYWYRQDPGQGLRLIYYSQIVNDFQKGDIAEGYSVSREKKESFPLTVTSAQKNPTAFYLCATRTGPGGQETQYFGPGTRLLVL.

The gene calls are TRBV4-1 and TRBJ2-3; 8 nucleotides align to TRBD2. Germline V lookup: CDR1 MGHRA, CDR2 YSYEKL. This CDR3 has 16 amino acids. J was trimmed by 0 bases and V by 1 base; bases with no gene match: 3. DNA for the CDR3: TGCGCCAGCAGCCAAGTGCCGGGAGGGAGCACAGATACGCAGTATTTT. Translation gives CASSQVPGGSTDTQYF.

The rearrangement uses TRBV9 and TRBJ2-1; tentative D call: TRBD2 (6 bases). Deletions cut 0 bases from V and 0 bases from J, with 16 bases between. CDR1 and CDR2 from the germline V gene are SGDLS and YYNGEE. This CDR3 comprises 18 residues. Here the CDR3 DNA reads TGTGCCAGCAGCGTAGCTAGCCCGGGACTGTACTCCTACAATGAGCAGTTCTTC. This gives the protein CASSVASPGLYSYNEQFF.

The V gene is TRBV6-5, the J gene TRBJ2-7; 8 nucleotides line up with TRBD1. From germline, CDR1 is MNHEY and CDR2 SVGAGI. The CDR3 contains 14 residues. Losses at the gene ends were 8 bases for V and 1 base for J; bases not matched to a gene: 7. The CDR3, as DNA: TGTGCCAGCCGAGACCGGGACAGGTCCTACGAGCAGTACTTC. This codes for CASRDRDRSYEQYF.

J is TRBJ2-1 and V is TRBV7-2, with D perhaps matching TRBD1 (7 bases). Germline V lookup: CDR1 SGHTA, CDR2 FQGNSA. The CDR3 covers 14 residues. Trimming removed 4 bases from V and 7 bases from J, with 14 bases in between. As DNA, the CDR3 is TGTGCCAGCAGCTGGAGGAGGGGGCGAAATGAGCAGTTCTTC. Amino acids: CASSWRRGRNEQFF. The full variable domain, with the rest looked up from reference TRBV7-2 and TRBJ2-1, is GAGVSQSPSNKVTEKGKDVELRCDPISGHTALYWYRQSLGQGLEFLIYFQGNSAPDKSGLPSDRFSAERTGGSVSTLTIQRTQQEDSAVYLCASSWRRGRNEQFFGPGTRLTVL.